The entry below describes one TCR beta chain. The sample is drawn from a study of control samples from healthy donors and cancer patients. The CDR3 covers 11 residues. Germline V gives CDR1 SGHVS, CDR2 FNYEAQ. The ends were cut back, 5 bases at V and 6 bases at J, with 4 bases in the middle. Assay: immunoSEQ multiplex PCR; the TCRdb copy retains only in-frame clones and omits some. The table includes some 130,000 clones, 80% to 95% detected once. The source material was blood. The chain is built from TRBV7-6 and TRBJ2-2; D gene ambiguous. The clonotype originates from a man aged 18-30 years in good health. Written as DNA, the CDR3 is TGTGCCAGCAGCGCCCCCGGGGAGCTGTTTTTT. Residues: CASSAPGELFF.